A selection of T cell receptor beta chains follows, all from one sample in a study of blood T cell repertoires in COVID-19. Profiling relied on immunoSEQ multiplex PCR, and the TCRdb table lists in-frame clones only, not all of them. The data show about 130,000 clones, around 83% seen once. The sequencing sample was made of PBMCs or T cells enriched from blood (not recorded which). These receptors were taken from a young man who had recovered from COVID-19. CDR3s include the opening cysteine and the closing phenylalanine or tryptophan. The order of the fields is J gene, V gene, D gene, clone size, CDR3 DNA, CDR3 protein. The D gene is left open where the match is weak. Clone size is not always given. Where it is, it says once, few, many or a class for expanded clones.

>TRBJ2-2|TRBV6-5|TRBD2|-
TGTGCCAGCAGTTACTCGACTAGCGGGGGGGCCGGGGAGCTGTTTTTT
CASSYSTSGGAGELFF
>TRBJ1-1|TRBV7-9|-|-
TGTGCCAGCAGCTTAGGGGTTGCGGGACCTGAAGCTTTCTTT
CASSLGVAGPEAFF
>TRBJ1-2|TRBV7-6|-|-
TGTGCCAGCAGCCCGTGGGGGGAGGGGGTTTATGGCTACACCTTC
CASSPWGEGVYGYTF
>TRBJ1-5|TRBV4-1|-|-
TGCGCCAGCAGCCAAGGACAGAGTGGCAATCAGCCCCAGCATTTT
CASSQGQSGNQPQHF
>TRBJ1-1|TRBV9|TRBD1|-
TGTGCCAGCAGCCGACAGGGGTCTACGTTGAACACTGAAGCTTTCTTT
CASSRQGSTLNTEAFF
>TRBJ1-2|TRBV19|TRBD1|-
TGTGCCAGTAGTATAGCGACAGGGACAGGGGTCTATGGCTACACCTTC
CASSIATGTGVYGYTF
>TRBJ2-7|TRBV4-1|-|few
TGCGCCAGCAGCCAAGATTGGGGGCTGGCCTACGAGCAGTACTTC
CASSQDWGLAYEQYF
>TRBJ2-7|TRBV27|-|-
TGTGCCAGCAGTCCGACAGGCCCCTACGAGCAGTACTTC
CASSPTGPYEQYF
>TRBJ1-1|TRBV18|-|-
TGTGCCAGCTCGACCGGGGGGAACACTGAAGCTTTCTTT
CASSTGGNTEAFF
>TRBJ1-1|TRBV19|TRBD1|-
TGTGCCAGTAGCCAACAGGGGGCTACACCTGAAGCTTTCTTT
CASSQQGATPEAFF
>TRBJ2-2|TRBV27|-|-
TGTGCCAGCAGCTTTTCGCCCGGCACCGGGGAGCTGTTTTTT
CASSFSPGTGELFF